This section outlines one T cell receptor beta chain sequence together with its context. What it recognizes is unknown. Primers used in a second PCR of about 6 to 11 cycles were a sample-barcoded 5' primer and a J-beta primer mix. TCRdb used MiXCR to reprocess the 5' RACE reads, holding one entry per CDR3 protein. The sample holds around 600,000 distinct CDR3 sequences, less than 60% seen once. The CDR3 is made up of 17 amino acids. V was pared by 0 bases and J by 6 bases, with 19 bases between. Germline CDR1 SGDLS, CDR2 YYNGEE. This sample was taken from a study of blood T cells in healthy people across ages. General study findings and limits: Diversity estimated from one million T cells was considered an underestimate.

The V and J genes are TRBV9 and TRBJ2-4; the D is unclear. The clonotype originates from an elderly man in good health. The sequenced sample was blood. CDR3 sequence (DNA): TGTGCCAGCAGCGTAGGTCACGGGCAGGCAGGAAGAAACATTCAGTACTTC. The encoded protein is CASSVGHGQAGRNIQYF.